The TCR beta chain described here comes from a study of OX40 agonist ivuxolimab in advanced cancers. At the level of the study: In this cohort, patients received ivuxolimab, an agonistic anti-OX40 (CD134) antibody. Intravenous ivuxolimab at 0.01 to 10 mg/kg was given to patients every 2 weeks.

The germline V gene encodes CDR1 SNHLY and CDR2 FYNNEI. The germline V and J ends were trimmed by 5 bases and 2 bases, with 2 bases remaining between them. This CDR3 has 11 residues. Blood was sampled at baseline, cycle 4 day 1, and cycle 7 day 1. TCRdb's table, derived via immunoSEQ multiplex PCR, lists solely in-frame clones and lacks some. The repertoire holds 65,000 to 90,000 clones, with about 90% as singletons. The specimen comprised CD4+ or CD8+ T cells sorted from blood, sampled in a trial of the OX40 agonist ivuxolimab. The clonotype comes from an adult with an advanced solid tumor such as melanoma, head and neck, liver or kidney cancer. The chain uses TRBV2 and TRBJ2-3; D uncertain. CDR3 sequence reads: CASSTTDTQYF. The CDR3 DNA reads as TGTGCCAGCAGTACCACAGATACGCAGTATTTT.